These 18 T cell receptor beta chains came from one sample sequenced in a study of regulatory T cells in long-lasting Graves disease. Time point given: newly diagnosed GD, antithyroid drugs for less than 3 months. The authors made the TCR library using RNA they extracted from PBMCs. Building the TCR beta libraries relied on iRepertoire HTBI primers, and CDR3 regions underwent Arm-PCR. MiXCR, run by TCRdb on the multiplex PCR reads, gives a single entry per CDR3 protein. The sample holds around 500,000 distinct CDR3 sequences, roughly 14% seen once. These data were also reused for a study on T cells in Graves' hyperthyroidism and ophthalmopathy.

Sequences were derived from peripheral blood mononuclear cells (PBMCs), sampled at new diagnosis, from a patient treated with antithyroid drugs. These receptors all stem from a man aged 30-40 years with Graves disease.

This clonotype was observed a few times. The gene calls are TRBV5-5 and TRBJ1-1; D unresolved. Germline V gene data show CDR1 as SGHKS and CDR2 as YYEKEE (reference sequence). The CDR3 runs to 14 residues. V was pared by 0 bases and J by 3 bases, with 9 bases between. The CDR3 loop is CASSLAVGHTEAFF. CDR3 in DNA: TGTGCCAGCAGCTTGGCAGTTGGGCACACTGAAGCTTTCTTT.

In this sample, this clonotype turned up many times. The chain has TRBV27 and TRBJ2-3, with D unclear. This CDR3 has 12 residues. Trimming stripped 3 bases from V and 9 bases from J, with 10 bases between. CDR1 is MNHEY and CDR2 is SMNVEV in the germline V gene (reference sequence). CDR3 in DNA: TGTGCCAGCAGTTTGGGCGGTGGCACGCAGTATTTT. This gives the protein CASSLGGGTQYF.

This clonotype was seen ten or more times. The V call is TRBV27, the J call TRBJ2-1; D is uncertain. This CDR3 is 15 amino acids long. The V gene lost 5 bases and the J gene lost 0 bases, with 11 bases spanning the gap. Germline loops: CDR1 MNHEY, CDR2 SMNVEV (reference sequence). CDR3: CASSGIGNSYNEQFF. CDR3 DNA sequence: TGTGCCAGCAGTGGGATTGGCAACTCCTACAATGAGCAGTTCTTC.

This clonotype has at least ten counts. The CDR3 spells CASSFGDHRTQYF. The CDR3 region has the DNA TGTGCCAGCAGCTTTGGGGACCATAGGACCCAGTACTTC. The chain combines TRBV11-2 with TRBJ2-5; D may match TRBD1 or TRBD2 (5 bases each). Germline V lookup: CDR1 SGHAT, CDR2 FQNNGV. The CDR3 has 13 amino acids. Trimming took 3 bases from V and 7 from J, leaving 12 bases between them.

This clonotype showed up many times. The chain couples TRBV11-2 to TRBJ2-7; 11 bases line up with TRBD2. This CDR3 has 14 residues. With 5 bases clipped from V and 7 bases from J, the junction kept 7 bases outside the gene matches. Germline CDR1 SGHAT, CDR2 FQNNGV. In DNA form, the CDR3 reads TGTGCCAGCAGCCTTAGACTAGCGGGAACTGAGCAGTACTTC. Translation gives CASSLRLAGTEQYF.

This clonotype appeared many times. CDR3 nucleotides: TGTGCCAGCAGCTTTGGGGGACAGGGCTACGAGCAGTACTTC. Protein product: CASSFGGQGYEQYF. The gene calls are TRBV7-9 and TRBJ2-7, with 9 bases matching TRBD1. Germline loops: CDR1 SEHNR, CDR2 FQNEAQ (reference sequence). Germline trimming cut 3 bases from V and 3 bases from J; bases unmatched to any gene: 3. This CDR3 contains 14 residues.

V and J are TRBV28 and TRBJ2-3; 14 positions agree with TRBD2. Trimming removed 6 bases from V and 2 bases from J; junction bases left unmatched: 13. Germline CDR1 MDHEN, CDR2 SYDVKM. The CDR3 is made up of 19 amino acids. This CDR3 reads CASRPYTGTSGSVTDTQYF. In DNA form, the CDR3 reads TGTGCCAGCAGGCCCTATACCGGGACTAGCGGGAGTGTCACAGATACGCAGTATTTT.

The rearrangement joins TRBV5-6 to TRBJ2-1, with 9 bases lining up with TRBD2. Germline CDR1 SGHDT, CDR2 YYEEEE. The CDR3 spans 16 residues. Trimming cost V 1 base and J 4 bases; bases outside gene matches: 6. CDR3 amino acids: CASSLHPAGGYNEQFF. For the CDR3, the DNA is TGTGCCAGCAGCTTGCATCCGGCGGGAGGGTACAATGAGCAGTTCTTC.

This clonotype was recorded a few times. The CDR3 bases are TGTGCCAGCAGCGTAGGTGCGGGGGGGGACTATGGCTACACCTTC. Its translation: CASSVGAGGDYGYTF. The chain links TRBV9 to TRBJ1-2; possible D gene TRBD1, 5 bases. Between the trimmed V and J ends, which lost 0 bases and 3 bases, there was a span of 12 bases. This CDR3 is 15 amino acids long. Germline V CDR1 and CDR2: SGDLS, YYNGEE.

This clonotype was counted ten times or more. The J gene is TRBJ2-1, the V gene TRBV10-3; 9 nucleotides match TRBD1. V lost 4 bases and J lost 1; bases outside the gene matches: 2. Per the germline V gene, CDR1 is ENHRY and CDR2 is SYGVKD. The CDR3 runs to 15 residues. In nucleotides, the CDR3 is TGTGCCATCAGTGCCGGACAGGGGTCCTACAATGAGCAGTTCTTC. Protein product: CAISAGQGSYNEQFF.

This clonotype was observed a few times. The V gene is TRBV5-1, the J gene TRBJ2-3; TRBD2 matches at 9 bases. The V gene's germline CDR1 is SGHRS and CDR2 YFSETQ. This CDR3 spans 16 amino acids. Trimming removed 4 bases from V and 2 bases from J; junction bases left unmatched: 8. In DNA form, the CDR3 reads TGCGCCAGCAGCATTAGCGGGAGCTCGTACACAGATACGCAGTATTTT. Its protein is CASSISGSSYTDTQYF. The full variable domain, rest sourced from reference TRBV5-1 and TRBJ2-3, is KAGVTQTPRYLIKTRGQQVTLSCSPISGHRSVSWYQQTPGQGLQFLFEYFSETQRNKGNFPGRFSGRQFSNSRSEMNVSTLELGDSALYLCASSISGSSYTDTQYFGPGTRLTVL.

Of note for this clonotype: A much larger clone lies a single base off, so this may be a read error. J is TRBJ1-5 and V is TRBV6-1, with D possibly TRBD1 on 6 matching bases. CDR1 MNHNS and CDR2 SASEGT come from the germline V gene. This CDR3 has 16 residues. CDR3 DNA sequence: TGTGCCAGCAATCAGGTGGGGGGCGCGAGCAATCAGCACCAGCATTTT. As protein: CASNQVGGASNQHQHF.

This chain links TRBV6-1 with TRBJ1-5; the D gene is possibly TRBD1 (5 bases). The V end lost 5 bases, the J end lost 3 bases, and 11 bases lay between the germline ends. This CDR3 spans 14 amino acids. The germline V gene has CDR1 MNHNS and CDR2 SASEGT. CDR3 loop: CASSKRQSNQPQHF. The CDR3 DNA follows: TGTGCCAGCAGTAAGAGACAGTCCAATCAGCCCCAGCATTTT.

This clonotype was seen ten or more times. The chain combines TRBV12-3 or TRBV12-4 with TRBJ2-1, with 9 positions matching TRBD2. The J call is in doubt because the DNA end fits TRBJ2-5 better. The CDR3 extends over 13 amino acids. CDR3 in DNA: TGTGCCAGCAGGGGACTAGCAGGGGAGACCCAGTACTTC. Encoded protein: CASRGLAGETQYF.

This clonotype was counted a few times. V usage is TRBV27 and J usage is TRBJ2-7; 15 bases line up with TRBD2. V shed 11 bases and J 7 bases; nucleotides not matched to a gene: 15. This CDR3 contains 16 residues. Germline V gives CDR1 MNHEY, CDR2 SMNVEV (reference sequence). In nucleotides, the CDR3 is TGTGCCGGGCTCCATCCGGGACTAGCGGGAGGCGGGGAGCAGTACTTC. Translation gives CAGLHPGLAGGGEQYF.

The rearrangement uses TRBV20-1 and TRBJ2-3; TRBD2 aligns across 7 bases. J lost 2 bases, V lost 6 bases, and 8 bases had no gene match. The CDR3 spans 14 residues. The germline CDR1 and CDR2 sequences are DFQATT and SNEGSKA (reference sequence). The chain's CDR3 is CSAPPGTTTDTQYF. Written as DNA, the CDR3 is TGCAGTGCCCCTCCCGGGACTACCACAGATACGCAGTATTTT.

This clonotype was seen more than once but under ten times. The chain carries TRBV7-2 and TRBJ2-2, with D possibly TRBD1 on 5 matching bases. Germline V lookup: CDR1 SGHTA, CDR2 FQGNSA. The CDR3 has 16 residues. The germline V and J ends were trimmed by 5 bases and 1 base, with 14 bases remaining between them. The CDR3 bases are TGTGCCAGCAGCCCTCAGGGTGGTGGGAACACCGGGGAGCTGTTTTTT. Its protein product is CASSPQGGGNTGELFF.

The chain employs TRBV12-3 or TRBV12-4 and TRBJ2-2, with TRBD1 identical over 12 bases. After removal of 8 bases from V and 0 bases from J, the junction contained 4 bases not matched to a gene. This CDR3 spans 16 amino acids. CDR3 in DNA: TGTGCCAGCGTGGGACAGGGGGCGACGAACACCGGGGAGCTGTTTTTT. Amino acids: CASVGQGATNTGELFF.